The 32 T cell receptor beta chains listed next were all sequenced from one sample in a study of T cell clonotyping in hematopoietic cell transplantation. Clones were read by immunoSEQ multiplex PCR, and TCRdb kept only the in-frame ones, dropping some. The sample lists 5,500 to 8,500 clones; about 86% were seen once. This sample comprised PBMCs, obtained 100 days after allogeneic stem cell transplant. The receptors were sampled from a male patient in his fifties who had an allogeneic stem cell transplant from a related donor, so the T cells may come from the graft donor. Some clones in this sample may be carry-over from other donors' samples.

This chain uses TRBV6-5 with TRBJ1-5; no definite D call. The CDR3 is made up of 15 amino acids. Germline CDR1 reads MNHEY; CDR2 reads SVGAGI. The V and J ends lost 6 bases and 1 base respectively, with 13 bases between them. The CDR3 DNA sequence: TGTGCCAGCAGAACGGCAGGAGCCAGCAATCAGCCCCAGCATTTT. Protein product: CASRTAGASNQPQHF.

For the CDR3, the DNA is TGTGCCATCAGTGTTGAGCTTAACACCGGGGAGCTGTTTTTT. Translating gives CAISVELNTGELFF. The chain carries TRBV10-3 and TRBJ2-2; unclear D gene. V gave up 4 bases and J gave up 2 bases, with 8 bases separating them. The V gene's germline CDR1 is ENHRY and CDR2 SYGVKD. This CDR3 is built from 14 residues.

The V and J genes are TRBV28 and TRBJ1-5; D is perhaps TRBD1 (5 bases). Germline V lookup: CDR1 MDHEN, CDR2 SYDVKM. This CDR3 region has 14 residues. The V end lost 7 bases, the J end lost 1 base, and 11 bases lay between the germline ends. CDR3: CASNLRVSNQPQHF. The DNA for the CDR3 is TGTGCCAGCAACCTCAGGGTAAGCAATCAGCCCCAGCATTTT.

The genes are TRBV29-1 and TRBJ1-1; tentatively, D is TRBD1 (5 bases). Trimming removed 7 bases from V and 4 bases from J, with 13 bases in between. The CDR3 loop spans 12 amino acids. The germline gives CDR1 SQVTM, CDR2 ANQGSEA. CDR3 nucleotides: TGCAGCGCCCACTCTGGGGGCACTGAAGCTTTCTTT. This sequence encodes CSAHSGGTEAFF.

In the case of this clone: At one end the junction does not follow the germline gene, possibly because of a read error. V and J are TRBV5-1 and TRBJ2-7; 8 bases align to TRBD1. The CDR3 is 17 amino acids. The germline gives CDR1 SGHRS, CDR2 YFSETQ. The CDR3 protein is CASGFDTGGTLSYEQYF. In DNA, the CDR3 is TGCGCCAGCGGCTTCGACACAGGGGGAACTCTCTCCTACGAGCAGTACTTC.

This chain joins TRBV5-1 and TRBJ2-3, with D uncertain. The length of the CDR3 is 12 residues. V lost 4 bases to trimming and J lost 6 bases, with 9 bases between them. Germline V gene lookup returns CDR1 SGHRS and CDR2 YFSETQ. This chain's CDR3 is CASSPRADTQYF. CDR3 bases: TGCGCCAGCAGCCCCCGAGCCGATACGCAGTATTTT.

The chain carries TRBV5-6 and TRBJ2-5; tentatively, D is TRBD1 (5 bases). The J call may be mistaken, given a closer DNA end match to TRBJ2-7. Germline CDR1 and CDR2: SGHDT and YYEEEE. There are 13 residues in the CDR3. CDR3 region: CASSLAQGHEQYF. The CDR3 region has the DNA TGTGCCAGCAGCTTGGCGCAGGGCCACGAGCAGTACTTC.

This clone was picked up one time. This chain links TRBV9 with TRBJ1-1, with TRBD1 matching over 7 bases. Germline-derived CDR1 and CDR2 are SGDLS and YYNGEE. J gave up 4 bases and V 5 bases, and 11 bases lay outside the gene matches. This CDR3 comprises 15 residues. The CDR3 loop reads CASSVTGTVPTEAFF. Here the CDR3 DNA reads TGTGCCAGCAGTGTAACCGGGACAGTTCCCACTGAAGCTTTCTTT.

The rearrangement uses TRBV10-2 and TRBJ1-5; a weak D match, TRBD1 (5 bases). V lost 3 bases to trimming and J lost 11 bases, with 11 bases between them. The CDR3 extends over 12 amino acids. Germline loops: CDR1 WSHSY, CDR2 SAAADI. CDR3 region: CASSDGGATQHF. The CDR3 DNA is TGCGCCAGCAGTGACGGTGGGGCAACCCAGCATTTT.

V usage is TRBV5-5 and J usage is TRBJ2-5, with D perhaps TRBD1 or TRBD2 (5 bases each). The CDR3 consists of 15 residues. V lost 4 bases and J lost 5, with 18 bases in between. Germline CDR1 SGHKS, CDR2 YYEKEE (reference sequence). The CDR3 nucleotides are TGTGCCAGCAGCCTGGGACCTGGATTTTACGAGACCCAGTACTTC. Translating gives CASSLGPGFYETQYF. Full variable domain (remainder filled in from reference TRBV5-5 and TRBJ2-5): DAGVTQSPTHLIKTRGQQVTLRCSPISGHKSVSWYQQVLGQGPQFIFQYYEKEERGRGNFPDRFSARQFPNYSSELNVNALLLGDSALYLCASSLGPGFYETQYFGPGTRLLVL.

The rearrangement links TRBV30 to TRBJ2-6; 8 nucleotides align to TRBD1. The V gene's germline CDR1 is GTSNPN and CDR2 SVGIG (reference sequence). The CDR3 has 18 amino acids. The V gene end was trimmed by 2 bases and the J gene end by 0 bases; junction bases not matched to a gene: 9. The CDR3 DNA is TGTGCCTGGAGTACGACGGGACAGGTGAACTCTGGGGCCAACGTCCTGACTTTC. Its translation is CAWSTTGQVNSGANVLTF. The variable domain in full, with the rest retrieved from reference TRBV30 and TRBJ2-6, is SQTIHQWPATLVQPVGSPLSLECTVEGTSNPNLYWYRQAAGRGLQLLFYSVGIGQISSEVPQNLSASRPQDRQFILSSKKLLLSDSGFYLCAWSTTGQVNSGANVLTFGAGSRLTVL.

The chain recombines TRBV27 with TRBJ1-4; TRBD1 agrees at 9 bases. This CDR3 comprises 15 residues. Germline CDR1 is MNHEY and CDR2 is SMNVEV (reference sequence). Germline trimming cut 5 bases from V and 7 bases from J; bases unmatched to any gene: 8. The CDR3 DNA reads TGTGCCAGCAGTCGACAGACAGGGGGTGGTGAAAAACTGTTTTTT. Residues: CASSRQTGGGEKLFF.

CDR3: CASSLVPRQPYQPQHF. CDR3 DNA: TGTGCCAGCAGCTTAGTCCCCCGCCAGCCATATCAGCCCCAGCATTTT. The chain has TRBV7-2 and TRBJ1-5; D ambiguous. Per the germline V gene, CDR1 is SGHTA and CDR2 is FQGNSA. This CDR3 is built from 16 residues. The V gene lost 1 base and the J gene lost 5 bases, with 15 bases spanning the gap.

The chain is built from TRBV7-3 and TRBJ1-5; D uncertain. Germline CDR1 reads SGHTA; CDR2 reads FQGTGA. Trimming cost V 5 bases and J 1 base, with 9 bases left between them. The CDR3 has 14 amino acids. The CDR3 loop reads CASSQGGSNQPQHF. CDR3 sequence (DNA): TGTGCCAGCAGCCAAGGCGGAAGCAATCAGCCCCAGCATTTT.

The genes are TRBV5-6 and TRBJ1-3, with 7 bases that match TRBD1. Germline V CDR1 and CDR2: SGHDT, YYEEEE. V was clipped by 6 bases and J by 4 bases; unmatched bases: 4. The CDR3 loop spans 13 amino acids. The CDR3 DNA reads as TGTGCCAGCAACCGGGGACAGGGAAACACCATATATTTT. Its protein is CASNRGQGNTIYF.

The gene calls are TRBV10-1 and TRBJ2-7; D might be TRBD2 (5 bases). This CDR3 is 14 amino acids long. Germline CDR1 is WNHNN and CDR2 is SYGVQD (reference sequence). Between the trimmed V and J ends, which lost 2 bases and 3 bases, there was a span of 11 bases. CDR3 nucleotides: TGCGCCAGCAGTGAGGGGCCAGCGGACTACGAGCAGTACTTC. Translated: CASSEGPADYEQYF.

The chain carries TRBV4-2 and TRBJ2-5; D may match TRBD1 or TRBD2 (5 bases each). The J call is in doubt because the DNA end fits TRBJ2-7 better. The CDR3 has 15 amino acids. Per the germline V gene, CDR1 is LGHNA and CDR2 is YNFKEQ. The DNA of the CDR3 is TGTGCCAGCAGCCAAGACAGGGACCTCTACTACGAGCAGTACTTC. Amino acid sequence: CASSQDRDLYYEQYF.

The gene calls are TRBV27 and TRBJ1-1; 10 positions agree with TRBD1. The J segment lost 0 bases and the V segment lost 6 bases, leaving 4 bases of the junction unmatched. Germline assignment: CDR1 MNHEY and CDR2 SMNVEV (reference sequence). The CDR3 runs to 15 residues. CDR3 coding DNA: TGTGCCAGCAGCAGACAGGGGGCTGTGAACACTGAAGCTTTCTTT. Its translation: CASSRQGAVNTEAFF.

The chain carries TRBV30 and TRBJ2-1, with 11 bases aligning to TRBD1. In germline, CDR1 is GTSNPN, CDR2 SVGIG (reference sequence). This CDR3 comprises 16 residues. The V and J ends lost 1 base and 1 base, in that order; junction bases with no gene match: 3. CDR3 coding DNA: TGTGCCTGGAGTGGGGGACAGGGGGATTCCTACAATGAGCAGTTCTTC. Amino acid sequence: CAWSGGQGDSYNEQFF.

The gene calls are TRBV27 and TRBJ1-2, with D tentatively TRBD1 (5 bases). Germline CDR1 MNHEY, CDR2 SMNVEV (reference sequence). The CDR3 runs 14 residues. Trimming took 0 bases from V and 8 from J, leaving 13 bases between them. The CDR3 DNA sequence: TGTGCCAGCAGTTTATCGATTGGGGCGGGAGGCTACACCTTC. It specifies CASSLSIGAGGYTF.

V and J are TRBV6-5 and TRBJ2-7, with D perhaps being TRBD1 or TRBD2 (5 bases each). Germline V gene data show CDR1 as MNHEY and CDR2 as SVGAGI. The CDR3 is 13 amino acids. V lost 0 bases, J lost 9 bases, and 12 bases lay in between. CDR3 loop: CASSYSSGTPQYF. CDR3 coding DNA: TGTGCCAGCAGTTACTCAAGTGGGACGCCGCAGTACTTC.

This chain connects TRBV6-5 to TRBJ1-3; D is unclear. The CDR3 length is 13 residues. The V gene's germline CDR1 is MNHEY and CDR2 SVGAGI. Trimming removed 7 bases at V and 0 bases at J, with 7 bases between. The CDR3 region has the DNA TGTGCCAGCACCTCCCTCTCTGGAAACACCATATATTTT. Protein sequence: CASTSLSGNTIYF.

The rearrangement joins TRBV5-6 to TRBJ1-2; D remains unclear. V lost 1 base, J lost 5 bases, and 15 bases lay in between. The CDR3 has 15 residues. Germline V gene data show CDR1 as SGHDT and CDR2 as YYEEEE. Here the CDR3 reads CASSLYSVEFYGYTF. CDR3 sequence (DNA): TGTGCCAGCAGCTTGTACAGCGTTGAATTTTATGGCTACACCTTC.

In its sample, this clone was seen a few times. The V and J genes are TRBV19 and TRBJ2-5; 8 bases fit TRBD1. The germline V gene encodes CDR1 LNHDA and CDR2 SQIVND (reference sequence). The junction had 4 bases not matched to a gene; V was cut back by 11 bases and J by 5 bases. The CDR3 sequence is 11 residues long. The CDR3 sequence is CACRGQETQYF. The DNA for the CDR3 is TGTGCCTGCAGGGGGCAGGAGACCCAGTACTTC.

The genes are TRBV2 and TRBJ1-1; tentative D call: TRBD1 (5 bases). The CDR3 is 13 residues long. The V end was cut by 7 bases, the J end by 5 bases, with 14 bases between. Germline loops: CDR1 SNHLY, CDR2 FYNNEI. The CDR3 spells CASMKGIWTEAFF. In DNA form, the CDR3 reads TGTGCCAGCATGAAGGGGATCTGGACTGAAGCTTTCTTT. The full variable domain, in which reference TRBV2 and TRBJ1-1 provide the parts outside the CDR3, is EPEVTQTPSHQVTQMGQEVILRCVPISNHLYFYWYRQILGQKVEFLVSFYNNEISEKSEIFDDQFSVERPDGSNFTLKIRSTKLEDSAMYFCASMKGIWTEAFFGQGTRLTVV.

This clone showed up just once. J is TRBJ1-5 and V is TRBV7-2, with D possibly TRBD1 on 6 matching bases. Trimming pared 5 bases from V and 6 bases from J, leaving 17 bases between. The germline V gene has CDR1 SGHTA and CDR2 FQGNSA. CDR3 length: 15 residues. The CDR3 bases are TGTGCCAGCAGCCCAGGGGTTGGGGGTGGTCAGCCCCAGCATTTT. This translates into CASSPGVGGGQPQHF.

The V and J genes are TRBV27 and TRBJ2-7, with D perhaps TRBD2 (7 bases). This CDR3 has 15 residues. V gave up 6 bases and J gave up 4 bases, with 19 bases separating them. Per the germline V gene, CDR1 is MNHEY and CDR2 is SMNVEV (reference sequence). The CDR3 DNA reads as TGTGCCAGCAGATCCTTAGGGGGGGCCATTTACGAGCAGTACTTC. Encoded protein: CASRSLGGAIYEQYF.

The chain couples TRBV7-5 to TRBJ2-7; the table's D call TRBD2 went unverified against the DNA. TRBV7-5 is assigned pseudogene status. The CDR3 has 18 amino acids. The CDR3: CARSPLAGGSAEMYEQYF. The CDR3 bases are TGTGCCAGAAGCCCACTAGCGGGAGGGTCTGCCGAAATGTACGAGCAGTACTTC.

The V and J genes are TRBV30 and TRBJ1-2, with unresolved D. Deletions cut 2 bases from V and 5 bases from J, with 15 bases between. Per germline, CDR1 GTSNPN and CDR2 SVGIG (reference sequence). The CDR3 has 14 amino acids. CDR3 residues: CAWSLQSPIYGYTF. Written as DNA, the CDR3 is TGTGCCTGGAGTCTTCAGTCCCCGATTTATGGCTACACCTTC.

The chain uses TRBV7-3 and TRBJ1-1; D ambiguous. Trimming stripped 5 bases from V and 6 bases from J, with 16 bases between. The V gene's germline CDR1 is SGHTA and CDR2 FQGTGA. The CDR3 consists of 14 residues. This CDR3 reads CASSVMPSSAEAFF. For the CDR3, the DNA is TGTGCCAGCAGCGTTATGCCCTCAAGCGCTGAAGCTTTCTTT.

This clone appeared a single time. This rearrangement joins TRBV5-4 to TRBJ1-2, with D unresolved. In germline, CDR1 is SGHNT, CDR2 YYREEE (reference sequence). Trimming shortened V by 0 bases and J by 0 bases, and 9 bases separated the two germline ends. This CDR3 region has 15 residues. The CDR3 DNA reads TGTGCCAGCAGCTTGGGGTCGGCAGCTAACTATGGCTACACCTTC. It is translated as CASSLGSAANYGYTF. Based on the CDR3 plus reference TRBV5-4 and TRBJ1-2, the full variable domain is ETGVTQSPTHLIKTRGQQVTLRCSSQSGHNTVSWYQQALGQGPQFIFQYYREEENGRGNFPPRFSGLQFPNYSSELNVNALELDDSALYLCASSLGSAANYGYTFGSGTRLTVV.

This clone came up a few times. CDR3 residues: CASSMTGALSYEQYF. The CDR3, as DNA: TGTGCCAGTAGTATGACAGGGGCCCTCTCCTACGAGCAGTACTTC. The chain recombines TRBV19 with TRBJ2-7; 8 nucleotides match TRBD1. The length of the CDR3 is 15 residues. Trimming took 3 bases from V and 0 from J; bases not matched to a gene: 4. Per germline, CDR1 LNHDA and CDR2 SQIVND (reference sequence).